The 25 T cell receptor beta chains below were found in one sample sequenced in a study of T cell responses to AZD1222 COVID-19 vaccine. The assay was immunoSEQ multiplex PCR, and TCRdb's table has in-frame clones only and misses some. The profile shows 50,000 to 70,000 clones, more than 70% of them singletons. The starting material was peripheral blood, obtained on day 0 of MenACWY control vaccination. These receptors were obtained from an adult in good health.

The chain couples TRBV28 to TRBJ2-1; 9 bases fit TRBD2. CDR1 MDHEN and CDR2 SYDVKM come from the germline V gene. J was trimmed by 12 bases and V by 2 bases; bases with no gene match: 2. This CDR3 is 12 amino acids long. Here the CDR3 DNA reads TGTGCCAGCAGTTTAATACTAGCGGGGCAGTTCTTC. Protein: CASSLILAGQFF. Looking up the rest from reference TRBV28 and TRBJ2-1 gives the full variable domain: DVKVTQSSRYLVKRTGEKVFLECVQDMDHENMFWYRQDPGLGLRLIYFSYDVKMKEKGDIPEGYSVSREKKERFSLILESASTNQTSMYLCASSLILAGQFFGPGTRLTVL.

This clone was observed once. The V gene is TRBV4-3, the J gene TRBJ2-5; unclear D gene. V shed 1 base and J shed 5 bases, with 8 bases lying between them. The length of the CDR3 is 13 residues. CDR1 is LGHNA and CDR2 is YSLEER in the germline V gene. Here the CDR3 reads CASSQVFSETQYF. In DNA form, the CDR3 reads TGCGCCAGCAGCCAAGTTTTCTCGGAGACCCAGTACTTC.

On this clone itself: Additional DNA sequences in this sample encode the identical CDR3. The gene calls are TRBV12-1 and TRBJ2-1. TRBV12-1 counts as a pseudogene. The CDR3 is 16 amino acids. The CDR3 nucleotides read TGTGCCAGCAGCCCCCAGGGGGAGGGGGAACGCGATGAGCAGTTCTTC. It encodes CASSPQGEGERDEQFF.

J is TRBJ2-1 and V is TRBV5-6; 10 nucleotides line up with TRBD2. Unmatched junction bases numbered 5, after V lost 2 bases and J lost 3 bases. This CDR3 has 16 amino acids. The V gene's germline CDR1 is SGHDT and CDR2 YYEEEE. As DNA, the CDR3 is TGTGCCAGCAGCTTTGGGCTAGCGGGAGTCTACAATGAGCAGTTCTTC. Translated: CASSFGLAGVYNEQFF.

This chain connects TRBV7-8 to TRBJ1-1; TRBD1 might be the D (5 bases). V lost 5 bases to trimming and J lost 6 bases, with 19 bases between them. The CDR3 is 15 residues long. Germline CDR1 and CDR2: SGHVS and FQNEAQ. This CDR3 reads CASSESGTRGSEAFF. The CDR3 nucleotides read TGTGCCAGCAGCGAATCCGGGACCCGGGGGTCTGAAGCTTTCTTT.

The rearrangement joins TRBV7-8 to TRBJ2-2; TRBD1 agrees at 8 bases. From germline, CDR1 is SGHVS and CDR2 FQNEAQ. The CDR3 is made up of 19 amino acids. Trimming removed 0 bases from V and 4 bases from J; junction bases left unmatched: 13. CDR3 DNA: TGTGCCAGCAGCTTAGCGCGGCGCAGGGGGCCAAAAAGCACCGGGGAGCTGTTTTTT. This sequence encodes CASSLARRRGPKSTGELFF.

The J gene is TRBJ1-4, the V gene TRBV19; D gene uncertain. Trimming cost V 5 bases and J 2 bases, with 6 bases left between them. Germline V CDR1 and CDR2: LNHDA, SQIVND (reference sequence). CDR3 length: 13 amino acids. The CDR3 region has the DNA TGTGCCAGTAGTGTAGGGACTAATGAAAAACTGTTTTTT. Protein: CASSVGTNEKLFF.

The chain couples TRBV3-1 (or the pseudogene TRBV3-2) to TRBJ1-1, with 9 positions matching TRBD1. J lost 5 bases, V lost 5 bases, and 9 bases had no gene match. The CDR3 is 15 amino acids. Germline V gene data show CDR1 as LGHDT and CDR2 as YNNKEL (reference sequence). The CDR3 DNA sequence: TGTGCCAGCAGCTCCACAGGGGGCGTGTGGACTGAAGCTTTCTTT. This sequence encodes CASSSTGGVWTEAFF.

The chain recombines TRBV9 with TRBJ2-1, with D possibly being TRBD2 (6 bases). There are 15 residues in the CDR3. V lost 0 bases and J lost 8, with 15 bases in between. Germline lookup yields CDR1 SGDLS and CDR2 YYNGEE. Here the CDR3 DNA reads TGTGCCAGCAGCGTAGCGGGAGCGCCGGGGTATGAGCAGTTCTTC. It is translated as CASSVAGAPGYEQFF.

This chain uses TRBV27 with TRBJ2-3, with 7 bases aligning to TRBD2. CDR3 size: 14 residues. Germline V gene lookup returns CDR1 MNHEY and CDR2 SMNVEV (reference sequence). The V gene end was trimmed by 8 bases and the J gene end by 4 bases; junction bases not matched to a gene: 9. The CDR3 sequence: CASHQAGPPDTQYF. DNA for the CDR3: TGTGCCAGCCACCAAGCGGGGCCCCCAGATACGCAGTATTTT.

The genes are TRBV6-2 or TRBV6-3 and TRBJ2-7, with a possible D match to TRBD1 (6 bases). Trimming left V 6 bases short and J 2 bases short, with 11 bases between. Germline V lookup: CDR1 MNHEY, CDR2 SVGEGT. This CDR3 region has 13 residues. The CDR3 sequence is CASSLGQPYEQYF. CDR3 DNA: TGTGCCAGCAGCCTCGGACAGCCCTACGAGCAGTACTTC.

Sample share makes this clone medium-sized. The chain recombines TRBV7-6 with TRBJ1-6, with 7 nucleotides matching TRBD1. V was pared by 5 bases and J by 5 bases, with 9 bases of the junction left unmatched. The CDR3 runs to 16 residues. Germline loops: CDR1 SGHVS, CDR2 FNYEAQ. CDR3 in DNA: TGTGCCAGCAGCCCCTATAAAACAGGGGATAATTCACCCCTCCACTTT. Its protein product is CASSPYKTGDNSPLHF.

V is TRBV5-6 and J is TRBJ2-7; weak D call: TRBD2 (5 bases). From germline, CDR1 is SGHDT and CDR2 YYEEEE. This CDR3 has 14 amino acids. The V end lost 5 bases, the J end lost 4 bases, and 16 bases lay between the germline ends. The CDR3 DNA follows: TGTGCCAGCAGTCCTGACTCAAGGAGGTACGAGCAGTACTTC. Translating gives CASSPDSRRYEQYF.

The V and J genes are TRBV4-1 and TRBJ1-2; no clear D. The ends were cut back, 0 bases at V and 6 bases at J, with 20 bases in the middle. The CDR3 contains 17 residues. CDR1 and CDR2 from the germline V gene are MGHRA and YSYEKL. Written as DNA, the CDR3 is TGCGCCAGCAGCCAAGATGTAGGGTCCAGCACCTACGATGGCTACACCTTC. This codes for CASSQDVGSSTYDGYTF.

The chain is built from TRBV5-1 and TRBJ2-7; no definite D call. CDR3 size: 19 residues. The germline CDR1 and CDR2 sequences are SGHRS and YFSETQ. V lost 0 bases, J lost 5 bases, and 27 bases lay in between. This CDR3 reads CASSLDALVRLGRIHEQYF. The CDR3 DNA sequence: TGCGCCAGCAGCTTGGATGCTTTGGTGCGGCTTGGACGGATCCACGAGCAGTACTTC.

The chain uses TRBV7-2 and TRBJ2-5, with a possible D match to TRBD2 (6 bases). V was trimmed by 5 bases and J by 4 bases, leaving 17 bases between them. This CDR3 contains 15 residues. Per the germline V gene, CDR1 is SGHTA and CDR2 is FQGNSA. CDR3 sequence: CASSHSRVGGETQYF. The CDR3 DNA follows: TGTGCCAGCAGCCACTCCAGGGTCGGGGGAGAGACCCAGTACTTC.

The chain uses TRBV10-3 and TRBJ1-6, with D maybe TRBD1 (5 bases). The V gene's germline CDR1 is ENHRY and CDR2 SYGVKD. CDR3 length: 16 residues. Trimming cost V 3 bases and J 7 bases, with 16 bases left between them. CDR3: CAISESLGRVNSPLHF. The CDR3 DNA reads TGTGCCATCAGTGAAAGTTTAGGCAGGGTGAATTCACCCCTCCACTTT.

This sequence joins TRBV27 and TRBJ2-1; D possibly corresponds to TRBD2 (6 bases). Germline values: CDR1 MNHEY, CDR2 SMNVEV (reference sequence). The CDR3 spans 14 residues. With 0 bases removed from V and 4 bases from J, the gap between germline ends came to 7 bases. The CDR3 sequence: CASSLSGGYNEQFF. CDR3 coding DNA: TGTGCCAGCAGTTTATCGGGGGGATACAATGAGCAGTTCTTC.

CDR3 residues: CASSQDVSRQTQYF. CDR3 nucleotide sequence: TGTGCCAGCAGCCAAGATGTGTCCCGGCAGACCCAGTACTTC. This chain links TRBV3-1 (or the pseudogene TRBV3-2) with TRBJ2-5; no reliable D call. Germline V gene lookup returns CDR1 LGHDT and CDR2 YNNKEL (reference sequence). CDR3 length: 14 residues. V gave up 0 bases and J gave up 6 bases, with 11 bases separating them.

The CDR3 here is CASSLMGGLAGTSQETQYF. The CDR3, as DNA: TGTGCCAGCAGTTTGATGGGGGGACTAGCGGGAACTTCTCAAGAGACCCAGTACTTC. This sequence joins TRBV28 and TRBJ2-5; 13 positions match TRBD2. Germline lookup yields CDR1 MDHEN and CDR2 SYDVKM. The ends lost 3 bases at V and 2 bases at J; junction bases unmatched: 12. This CDR3 has 19 amino acids.

The chain is built from TRBV6-5 and TRBJ2-7; possibly TRBD1 for D (6 bases). The CDR3 spans 15 residues. V was pared by 0 bases and J by 5 bases, with 14 bases between. The germline CDR1 and CDR2 sequences are MNHEY and SVGAGI. The CDR3 region is CASSYSDRGYNEQYF. The CDR3 DNA reads as TGTGCCAGCAGTTACTCAGATAGGGGGTACAACGAGCAGTACTTC.

CDR3 DNA sequence: TGCGCCAGCAGTCAAGGGGGAGCGGGAGCCTACAATGAGCAGTTCTTC. Its translation: CASSQGGAGAYNEQFF. The chain is built from TRBV10-1 and TRBJ2-1; TRBD2 matches at 8 bases. This CDR3 is 16 amino acids long. The germline gives CDR1 WNHNN, CDR2 SYGVQD (reference sequence). V lost 5 bases, J lost 2 bases, and 8 bases stayed unmatched.

This clone was seen more than once but under ten times. This chain connects TRBV9 to TRBJ2-1; the match to TRBD2 covers 10 bases. With V trimmed by 3 bases and J by 7 bases, 10 bases remained unmatched. Germline V gene lookup returns CDR1 SGDLS and CDR2 YYNGEE. The CDR3 is made up of 16 amino acids. The CDR3: CASSASPSGRINEQFF. CDR3 coding DNA: TGTGCCAGCAGCGCCTCCCCTAGCGGGAGAATAAATGAGCAGTTCTTC. Looking up the rest from reference TRBV9 and TRBJ2-1 gives the full variable domain: DSGVTQTPKHLITATGQRVTLRCSPRSGDLSVYWYQQSLDQGLQFLIQYYNGEERAKGNILERFSAQQFPDLHSELNLSSLELGDSALYFCASSASPSGRINEQFFGPGTRLTVL.

The chain joins TRBV10-2 to TRBJ2-5; 7 nucleotides line up with TRBD2. The CDR3 contains 15 residues. Germline CDR1 reads WSHSY; CDR2 reads SAAADI. With V trimmed by 2 bases and J by 4 bases, 7 bases remained unmatched. The CDR3 spells CASSEGILATETQYF. Written as DNA, the CDR3 is TGCGCCAGCAGTGAGGGAATACTAGCGACAGAGACCCAGTACTTC.

This chain links TRBV6-5 with TRBJ2-7; 10 bases align to TRBD2. Unmatched junction bases numbered 3, after V lost 2 bases and J lost 2 bases. Looked up from germline, CDR1 is MNHEY and CDR2 is SVGAGI. The CDR3 runs to 15 residues. The CDR3 here is CASSYGTSATYEQYF. CDR3 DNA sequence: TGTGCCAGCAGTTACGGGACTAGCGCCACCTACGAGCAGTACTTC.